This entry lists 20 T cell receptor beta chains sequenced from one sample in a study of cytotoxic CD8 clonotypes in ibrutinib-treated CLL listed by TCRdb under 2021. Libraries were prepared through the immunoSEQ multiplex PCR assay. In TCRdb, the immuneACCESS table is reduced to in-frame sequences with V and J assigned. These tables do not hold every clone; where another copy was compared, an unresolved V gene accounts for under half, and the others remain unexplained. The sample contains about 140,000 clones, around 93% of them found a single time. 9.5% to 14% of the sample belongs to the ten largest clones. The time point label on this specimen signifies: roughly 12 months on ibrutinib. The sequencing used PBMCs, collected after 12 months of ibrutinib treatment. The source is a human donor with chronic lymphocytic leukemia.

V usage is TRBV30 and J usage is TRBJ1-4; D gene uncertain. The V and J ends lost 1 base and 4 bases respectively, with 10 bases between them. CDR1 GTSNPN and CDR2 SVGIG come from the germline V gene (reference sequence). The CDR3 is 14 amino acids. The CDR3 here is CAWSGVGSNEKLFF. CDR3 sequence (DNA): TGTGCCTGGAGTGGGGTAGGCAGTAATGAAAAACTGTTTTTT. Based on the CDR3 plus reference TRBV30 and TRBJ1-4, the full variable domain is SQTIHQWPATLVQPVGSPLSLECTVEGTSNPNLYWYRQAAGRGLQLLFYSVGIGQISSEVPQNLSASRPQDRQFILSSKKLLLSDSGFYLCAWSGVGSNEKLFFGSGTQLSVL.

The chain couples TRBV6-5 to TRBJ2-7; 8 bases fit TRBD2. With 1 base clipped from V and 2 bases from J, the junction kept 4 bases outside the gene matches. This CDR3 region has 15 residues. Per the germline V gene, CDR1 is MNHEY and CDR2 is SVGAGI. CDR3 loop: CASSYLPGGTYEQYF. CDR3 coding DNA: TGTGCCAGCAGTTACTTGCCGGGAGGGACCTACGAGCAGTACTTC.

The CDR3 DNA sequence: TGTGCCAGCAGCTTGATGGGACTAGCGGTCAATGAGCAGTTCTTC. It translates to CASSLMGLAVNEQFF. The rearrangement links TRBV5-5 to TRBJ2-1; TRBD2 matches 11 bases. CDR3 length: 15 amino acids. Trimming at V came to 1 base and at J to 6 bases, leaving 3 bases not matched to a gene. The germline gives CDR1 SGHKS, CDR2 YYEKEE (reference sequence).

The chain carries TRBV7-2 and TRBJ2-5, with 7 bases lining up with TRBD2. Looked up from germline, CDR1 is SGHTA and CDR2 is FQGNSA. V dropped 5 bases and J dropped 5; count of bases not matched to a gene: 8. The CDR3 runs 14 residues. The CDR3: CASSITYGGETQYF. DNA for the CDR3: TGTGCCAGCAGCATAACCTACGGGGGGGAGACCCAGTACTTC.

The chain carries TRBV5-6 and TRBJ2-6; D uncertain. This CDR3 has 15 amino acids. V lost 4 bases, J lost 0 bases, and 8 bases lay in between. Germline CDR1 is SGHDT and CDR2 is YYEEEE. DNA for the CDR3: TGTGCCAGCAGCCCGCCCCTCTCTGGGGCCAACGTCCTGACTTTC. Its translation: CASSPPLSGANVLTF.

V gene TRBV2 combines with J gene TRBJ1-5, with TRBD1 as a possible D gene (5 bases). The CDR3 covers 13 residues. Germline V gene sequence: CDR1 SNHLY, CDR2 FYNNEI. V gave up 7 bases and J gave up 4 bases, with 11 bases separating them. This chain's CDR3 is CASKGQGNQPQHF. The CDR3 DNA is TGTGCCAGCAAGGGCCAGGGAAATCAGCCCCAGCATTTT.

The genes are TRBV7-9 and TRBJ1-1; D gene ambiguous. The CDR3 has 14 amino acids. V lost 5 bases, J lost 1 base, and 11 bases lay in between. The germline V gene encodes CDR1 SEHNR and CDR2 FQNEAQ (reference sequence). The CDR3 region has the DNA TGTGCCAGCAGCCCCCGGATCACGAACACTGAAGCTTTCTTT. It specifies CASSPRITNTEAFF.

The CDR3 nucleotides are TGTGCCAGCAGTCTCCCGACAGGGGTACGTCTCGAGCAGTACTTC. It translates to CASSLPTGVRLEQYF. The V and J genes are TRBV28 and TRBJ2-7; 8 nucleotides line up with TRBD1. This CDR3 has 15 amino acids. CDR1 is MDHEN and CDR2 is SYDVKM in the germline V gene. After removal of 5 bases from V and 6 bases from J, the junction contained 12 bases not matched to a gene.

The genes are TRBV28 and TRBJ2-2; D gene unclear. The CDR3 is made up of 12 amino acids. Germline V gene data show CDR1 as MDHEN and CDR2 as SYDVKM. V lost 1 base to trimming and J lost 4 bases, with 1 base between them. CDR3 sequence reads: CASSLFTGELFF. For the CDR3, the DNA is TGTGCCAGCAGTTTATTCACCGGGGAGCTGTTTTTT.

V is TRBV30 and J is TRBJ1-4, with 8 bases identical to TRBD1. V gave up 0 bases and J gave up 8 bases; unmatched junction bases: 2. CDR1 and CDR2 (germline): GTSNPN, SVGIG (reference sequence). This CDR3 contains 13 residues. The CDR3 sequence is CAWSVQGAEKLFF. The CDR3 DNA reads as TGTGCCTGGAGTGTCCAGGGGGCAGAAAAACTGTTTTTT.

V usage is TRBV19 and J usage is TRBJ2-5, with a tentative D call TRBD2 (5 bases). The CDR3 has 14 amino acids. Per the germline V gene, CDR1 is LNHDA and CDR2 is SQIVND (reference sequence). With 7 bases removed from V and 5 bases from J, the gap between germline ends came to 17 bases. DNA of the CDR3: TGTGCCAGTATATTCCGGGATACGAGGGAGACCCAGTACTTC. It translates to CASIFRDTRETQYF.

V usage is TRBV11-2 and J usage is TRBJ1-5; no firm D call. The V end lost 2 bases, the J end lost 0 bases, and 8 bases lay between the germline ends. The CDR3 contains 15 residues. Germline V gene sequence: CDR1 SGHAT, CDR2 FQNNGV. The CDR3 protein is CASSLNRDSNQPQHF. DNA of the CDR3: TGTGCCAGCAGCTTAAACAGAGATAGCAATCAGCCCCAGCATTTT.

The J gene is TRBJ2-2, the V gene TRBV7-9, with D possibly being TRBD2 (5 bases). Germline assignment: CDR1 SEHNR and CDR2 FQNEAQ (reference sequence). This CDR3 spans 15 amino acids. Between the trimmed V and J ends, which lost 1 base and 4 bases, there was a span of 10 bases. CDR3 region: CASSLGQAGTGELFF. As DNA, the CDR3 is TGTGCCAGCAGCTTAGGGCAGGCGGGCACCGGGGAGCTGTTTTTT.

This clone was seen a single time. The V and J genes are TRBV19 and TRBJ2-3, with TRBD2 matching 9 bases. The V gene's germline CDR1 is LNHDA and CDR2 SQIVND (reference sequence). Trimming removed 3 bases from V and 2 bases from J; junction bases left unmatched: 6. This CDR3 is 16 amino acids long. CDR3 nucleotide sequence: TGTGCCAGTAGTATTGATAGCGGGGGATCCACAGATACGCAGTATTTT. This translates into CASSIDSGGSTDTQYF. Drawing the rest from reference TRBV19 and TRBJ2-3, the complete variable domain is DGGITQSPKYLFRKEGQNVTLSCEQNLNHDAMYWYRQDPGQGLRLIYYSQIVNDFQKGDIAEGYSVSREKKESFPLTVTSAQKNPTAFYLCASSIDSGGSTDTQYFGPGTRLTVL.

This chain links TRBV7-6 with TRBJ2-7; 7 bases are a match to TRBD1. V dropped 11 bases and J dropped 4; count of bases not matched to a gene: 14. CDR1 is SGHVS, CDR2 FNYEAQ, per germline. The CDR3 is made up of 14 amino acids. The DNA of the CDR3 is TGTGCCTCAAGCAGACAGGGCTACGTATACGAGCAGTACTTC. This translates into CASSRQGYVYEQYF.

The J gene is TRBJ1-4, the V gene TRBV5-1; D gene ambiguous. V dropped 7 bases and J dropped 7 bases, with 20 bases sitting between them. The length of the CDR3 is 15 residues. Looked up from germline, CDR1 is SGHRS and CDR2 is YFSETQ. The CDR3, as DNA: TGCGCCAGCGGAACCGGAGCCGGGAAGGGTGAAAAACTGTTTTTT. It yields the protein CASGTGAGKGEKLFF. Using reference TRBV5-1 and TRBJ1-4 for the parts outside the CDR3, the full variable domain is KAGVTQTPRYLIKTRGQQVTLSCSPISGHRSVSWYQQTPGQGLQFLFEYFSETQRNKGNFPGRFSGRQFSNSRSEMNVSTLELGDSALYLCASGTGAGKGEKLFFGSGTQLSVL.

V and J are TRBV28 and TRBJ2-7; 11 bases align to TRBD1. V lost 6 bases and J lost 3; bases outside the gene matches: 7. CDR1 MDHEN and CDR2 SYDVKM come from the germline V gene. CDR3 length: 15 amino acids. CDR3: CASSLPGTGGYEQYF. As DNA, the CDR3 is TGTGCCAGCAGCCTTCCAGGGACAGGGGGCTACGAGCAGTACTTC.

This rearrangement joins TRBV5-1 to TRBJ2-1; weak D call: TRBD2 (6 bases). CDR3 length: 16 residues. Deletions cut 0 bases from V and 2 bases from J, with 12 bases between. The germline V gene encodes CDR1 SGHRS and CDR2 YFSETQ. The CDR3 coding sequence is TGCGCCAGCAGCTTGGTTCCCGGGAGTACCTACAATGAGCAGTTCTTC. Amino acid sequence: CASSLVPGSTYNEQFF.

The chain is built from TRBV6-1 and TRBJ2-7; D is uncertain. The germline V gene has CDR1 MNHNS and CDR2 SASEGT. The V end lost 3 bases, the J end lost 4 bases, and 13 bases lay between the germline ends. This CDR3 is built from 14 residues. The CDR3 bases are TGTGCCAGCAGTGATCCCCCCCACGCGTACGAGCAGTACTTC. Amino acid sequence: CASSDPPHAYEQYF.

The CDR3 protein is CASSPYRATMNTEAFF. The CDR3 nucleotides are TGTGCCAGCTCACCATACCGTGCAACCATGAACACTGAAGCTTTCTTT. V is TRBV18 and J is TRBJ1-1; D is ambiguous. Trimming took 2 bases from V and 0 from J, leaving 13 bases between them. Germline values: CDR1 KGHSH, CDR2 LQKENI. This CDR3 is 16 amino acids long.